A selection of T cell receptor beta chains follows, all from one sample in a study of cytomegalovirus exposure and HLA in healthy donors. Sequencing was performed with immunoSEQ multiplex PCR; in TCRdb, only in-frame clones are kept and a portion is missing. The table shows tens of thousands of clones, with roughly 69% occurring only once. Sequenced input: PBMCs. Receptor source: a man in his fifties or sixties in good health and CMV-seropositive. Each CDR3 is given with its conserved first and last residue. D genes are given only for firm matches. Clone size is not always given. Where it is, it says once, few, many or a class for expanded clones.

d_gene	abundance	j_gene	v_gene	CDR3aa	CDR3nt
.	few	TRBJ2-1	TRBV9	CASSLSGEQFF	TGTGCCAGCAGCTTATCCGGTGAGCAGTTCTTC
TRBD1	.	TRBJ1-1	TRBV10-2	CASSGQGNTEAFF	TGCGCCAGCAGTGGACAGGGGAACACTGAAGCTTTCTTT
.	few	TRBJ2-5	TRBV5-1	CASSLGHVAVETQYF	TGCGCCAGCAGCTTGGGGCACGTCGCCGTAGAGACCCAGTACTTC
TRBD1	once	TRBJ1-3	TRBV7-6	CASSPQPGQSSGNTIYF	TGTGCCAGCAGCCCCCAGCCGGGACAGAGCTCTGGAAACACCATATATTTT
TRBD1	.	TRBJ1-5	TRBV7-9	CASSWDSPNQPQHF	TGTGCCAGCAGCTGGGACAGCCCCAATCAGCCCCAGCATTTT
.	.	TRBJ2-7	TRBV4-2	CASSQGTERGEQYF	TGTGCCAGCAGCCAAGGAACGGAACGGGGCGAGCAGTACTTC
.	.	TRBJ1-5	TRBV16	CASSQSVQGRGQPQHF	TGTGCCAGCAGCCAATCGGTTCAGGGCCGGGGGCAGCCCCAGCATTTT
.	few	TRBJ1-4	TRBV11-3	CASSSRRGRGVKLFF	TGTGCCAGCAGCTCCCGCAGGGGACGGGGCGTAAAACTGTTTTTT
.	.	TRBJ2-5	TRBV7-2	CASSFSGSPGRTQYF	TGTGCCAGCAGCTTTAGCGGCTCCCCCGGTCGGACCCAGTACTTC
.	medium-sized	TRBJ2-2	TRBV6-5	CASSYDSGTGELFF	TGTGCCAGCAGTTACGATAGTGGCACCGGGGAGCTGTTTTTT
.	.	TRBJ2-7	TRBV5-4	CASSLVGALSYEQYF	TGTGCCAGCAGCTTGGTGGGGGCACTCTCCTACGAGCAGTACTTC
.	.	TRBJ1-5	TRBV6-6	CASSSTGSSNQPQHF	TGTGCCAGCAGTTCAACAGGGTCGAGCAATCAGCCCCAGCATTTT
TRBD2	.	TRBJ2-1	TRBV5-1	CASSLGASGGAMDEQFF	TGCGCCAGCAGCTTGGGGGCTAGCGGGGGGGCCATGGATGAGCAGTTCTTC
.	once	TRBJ2-5	TRBV20-1	CSARPRETQYF	TGCAGTGCTCGTCCGCGGGAGACCCAGTACTTC
.	.	TRBJ2-1	TRBV7-7	CASSPGLNNEQFF	TGTGCTAGCAGCCCTGGACTTAACAATGAGCAGTTCTTC
TRBD1	.	TRBJ2-1	TRBV5-1	CASGTDRYNEQFF	TGCGCCAGCGGGACGGACAGGTACAATGAGCAGTTCTTC
TRBD2	.	TRBJ2-1	TRBV5-1	CASSVGTSGTYNEQFF	TGCGCCAGCAGCGTAGGGACTAGCGGGACATACAATGAGCAGTTCTTC
TRBD1	.	TRBJ1-4	TRBV7-6	CASSPGTVNEKLFF	TGTGCCAGCAGCCCCGGGACAGTAAATGAAAAACTGTTTTTT
TRBD1	.	TRBJ1-2	TRBV6-5	CASSYGTGRDYTF	TGTGCCAGCAGTTACGGGACAGGCCGGGACTACACCTTC
TRBD1	.	TRBJ1-5	TRBV15	CATSARDRGHQPQHF	TGTGCCACCAGCGCCCGGGACAGGGGGCACCAGCCCCAGCATTTT
.	.	TRBJ2-1	TRBV25-1	CASSGPVLEQFF	TGTGCCAGCAGTGGTCCGGTACTTGAGCAGTTCTTC
TRBD1	.	TRBJ1-3	TRBV5-1	CASSLGQGGSGNTIYF	TGCGCCAGCAGCTTGGGACAGGGGGGCTCCGGAAACACCATATATTTT
.	.	TRBJ2-7	TRBV10-3	CAISGRVPGTGAQTYEQYF	TGTGCCATCAGTGGCAGGGTGCCAGGGACGGGAGCGCAAACCTACGAGCAGTACTTC
TRBD2	.	TRBJ2-5	TRBV13	CASSSSGGSETQYF	TGTGCCAGCAGTTCTAGCGGGGGATCAGAGACCCAGTACTTC
.	few	TRBJ1-4	TRBV6-5	CASSISTTNEKLFF	TGTGCCAGCAGCATCAGTACAACTAATGAAAAACTGTTTTTT
TRBD1	.	TRBJ1-2	TRBV6-1	CASSRDRNYGYTF	TGTGCCAGCAGTAGGGACAGGAACTATGGCTACACCTTC
TRBD1	.	TRBJ1-6	TRBV30	CAWSRTGEVSPLHF	TGTGCCTGGAGTAGGACAGGGGAAGTGTCACCCCTCCACTTT
TRBD2	.	TRBJ2-7	TRBV28	CASSVGLEDEQYF	TGTGCCAGCAGTGTGGGACTAGAGGACGAGCAGTACTTC
TRBD1	.	TRBJ2-1	TRBV7-2	CASSFRDSNEQFF	TGTGCCAGCAGCTTCAGGGACAGCAATGAGCAGTTCTTC
.	.	TRBJ1-4	TRBV30	CAWRDETVKLFF	TGTGCCTGGAGGGATGAGACAGTCAAACTGTTTTTT
.	.	TRBJ2-3	TRBV18	CASLPTERLSTDTQYF	TGTGCCAGCCTACCTACCGAGCGGCTAAGCACAGATACGCAGTATTTT
.	.	TRBJ2-1	TRBV4-1	CASSQIPILVVRFYNEQFF	TGCGCCAGCAGCCAGATCCCCATCTTGGTAGTGAGGTTCTACAATGAGCAGTTCTTC
TRBD2	.	TRBJ2-2	TRBV4-2	CASSQASGGITGELFF	TGTGCCAGCAGCCAAGCGAGCGGGGGTATCACCGGGGAGCTGTTTTTT
TRBD1	.	TRBJ2-4	TRBV2	CASSGQGDIQYF	TGTGCCAGCAGCGGACAGGGGGACATTCAGTACTTC
.	.	TRBJ2-7	TRBV10-1	CASSEGQMDSYEQYF	TGCGCCAGCAGTGAGGGGCAGATGGACTCCTACGAGCAGTACTTC
.	.	TRBJ1-6	TRBV7-8	CASSTSASGTLNSPLHF	TGTGCCAGCAGCACATCGGCCTCCGGGACACTCAATTCACCCCTCCACTTT
TRBD2	.	TRBJ2-6	TRBV5-1	CASTRLGREGRSGANVLTF	TGCGCCAGCACCCGTCTCGGACGGGAGGGCCGGTCTGGGGCCAACGTCCTGACTTTC
TRBD2	.	TRBJ2-2	TRBV2	CASSSRLAEGAGELFF	TGTGCCAGCAGTTCCAGACTAGCGGAGGGGGCCGGGGAGCTGTTTTTT
.	.	TRBJ1-4	TRBV2	CASSGQAINEKLFF	TGTGCCAGCAGTGGACAGGCCATTAATGAAAAACTGTTTTTT
TRBD1	.	TRBJ1-2	TRBV30	CAWSEDRLGYGYTF	TGTGCCTGGAGTGAGGACAGGTTGGGCTATGGCTACACCTTC
.	.	TRBJ1-1	TRBV10-3	CAISWELGNTEAFF	TGTGCCATCAGTTGGGAGCTGGGAAACACTGAAGCTTTCTTT
.	few	TRBJ2-5	TRBV20-1	CSGGEQETQYF	TGCAGTGGCGGGGAACAAGAGACCCAGTACTTC
TRBD1	.	TRBJ1-2	TRBV5-4	CASSTRGTGASYGYTF	TGTGCCAGCAGCACCCGCGGGACAGGGGCGAGCTATGGCTACACCTTC
.	once	TRBJ2-7	TRBV7-2	CASSLRAGMNEQYF	TGTGCCAGCAGCTTAAGGGCAGGGATGAACGAGCAGTACTTC
.	.	TRBJ2-5	TRBV5-1	CASSFTAQGTQYF	TGCGCCAGCAGCTTCACAGCTCAGGGGACCCAGTACTTC
TRBD1	.	TRBJ1-2	TRBV11-3	CASSQRQGVGYTF	TGTGCCAGCAGCCAAAGACAGGGCGTCGGCTACACCTTC
.	.	TRBJ1-1	TRBV30	CAWRIFASPYTEAFF	TGTGCCTGGAGAATCTTTGCGAGCCCTTACACTGAAGCTTTCTTT
.	.	TRBJ2-2	TRBV29-1	CSVEVSGVGELFF	TGCAGCGTTGAAGTTTCGGGTGTTGGGGAGCTGTTTTTT
.	once	TRBJ2-1	TRBV9	CASSVAPDRGNEQFF	TGTGCCAGCAGCGTAGCGCCGGACCGAGGGAATGAGCAGTTCTTC
.	.	TRBJ1-5	TRBV7-2	CASSSRGGNQPQHF	TGTGCCAGCAGCTCCCGGGGGGGGAATCAGCCCCAGCATTTT
TRBD2	.	TRBJ2-1	TRBV2	CASSERLAGHNEQFF	TGTGCCAGCAGTGAAAGACTAGCGGGACACAATGAGCAGTTCTTC
TRBD1	.	TRBJ2-7	TRBV18	CASSPSGTGLYEQYF	TGTGCCAGCTCACCGAGCGGGACAGGGTTATACGAGCAGTACTTC
.	.	TRBJ1-3	TRBV28	CASSNVAGNTIYF	TGTGCCAGCTCTAACGTGGCTGGAAACACCATATATTTT